This TCR beta chain was captured in a study of blood T cell repertoires in COVID-19 (dated by TCRdb to the early 2020s). Regarding the complete study: Samples covering the acute and convalescent phases of COVID-19 were provided by collaborators in the United States, Italy and Spain. The prospective study material was composed of cDNA or gDNA derived from T cells, B-cell-depleted T cells, or PBMCs. The dataset comprised deeply sampled blood TCRbeta repertoires from subjects exposed to, actively infected with, or recovered from COVID-19. The repertoires were released in a freely available public database meant as a resource for research on the immune response to SARS-CoV-2. The samples were drawn from two sources: the first 160 participants of the ongoing ImmuneRACE study, and fewer than 1,500 subjects contributed by 6 global collaborators. Sample metadata almost always included a de-identified subject ID, COVID-19 status, age in years and sex. HLA class I and class II types, where available, came from metadata supplied by the sample provider rather than from assay-based typing.

General findings and caveats noted by the study authors: The amount of clinical and demographic metadata varied by source and participant and was provided uncurated.

TCRbeta CDR3 regions were amplified from genomic DNA by means of the immunoSEQ Assay, a bias-controlled multiplex PCR. The study's processing was this. Within the assay, amplification of reference gene primers was used to estimate how many nucleated cells each sample contained. To quantify the absolute abundance of each unique TCRbeta CDR3 rearrangement, sequence reads were collapsed and filtered. Productive Simpson clonality was computed per sample as the square root of Simpson's diversity index over productive rearrangements. In TCRdb, the immuneACCESS table is reduced to in-frame sequences with V and J assigned. These tables do not hold every clone; where another copy was compared, an unresolved V gene accounts for under half, and the others remain unexplained. That table supplies the V and J calls and clone size; D and trimming were determined from the DNA. This sample lists roughly 60,000 clones; approximately 83% were detected once. Roughly 1.2% of the sample lies in the top ten.

To note about this clone: What this receptor recognizes is not known. It has no much larger one-base neighbor in the sample; base qualities were not kept.

Counted from cysteine to phenylalanine, this CDR3 has 14 amino acids. The read is trimmed to its CDR3 DNA, 42 bases read in frame from base 1. Sequences SGHKS (CDR1) and YYEKEE (CDR2) are obtained from the germline V gene (reference sequence). V is trimmed back by 6 bases and J by 2 bases, and the junction contains 8 bases that no gene match accounts for. The collaborating institutions used their own protocols to collect whole blood in K2EDTA tubes. Collaborator samples were shipped for TCRbeta analysis as frozen whole blood, isolated PBMCs, or DNA extracted from either sample type. Material: peripheral blood. The receptor was derived from a man in his forties with acute or convalescent COVID-19. This receptor chain uses TRBV5-5 and TRBJ2-7; 7 central bases correspond to TRBD2. The nucleotide sequence is TGTGCCAGCACGTACACCGGGGGGACCTACGAGCAGTACTTC. Its amino acids are CASTYTGGTYEQYF. With the rest looked up from the reference TRBV5-5 and TRBJ2-7 genes rather than sequenced, the full variable domain is DAGVTQSPTHLIKTRGQQVTLRCSPISGHKSVSWYQQVLGQGPQFIFQYYEKEERGRGNFPDRFSARQFPNYSSELNVNALLLGDSALYLCASTYTGGTYEQYFGPGTRLTVT.